These T cell receptor beta chains were read from a single sample in a study of T cells after yellow fever vaccination. TCRdb used MiXCR to reprocess the 5' RACE reads, holding one entry per CDR3 protein. This repertoire shows some 400,000 distinct CDR3 sequences, 6.2% found once; its top ten account for over 12%. The material sequenced was PBMCs, taken 5 days after the yellow fever booster vaccination. The origin of the receptors is a young man who received the YFV17D yellow fever vaccine. The CDR3 runs from the conserved cysteine through the conserved F or W. The D gene is left open where the match is weak. Clone size is given for some rows only: seen once, a few or many times, or a class if the clone is expanded.

CDR3nt,CDR3aa,v_gene,abundance,j_gene,d_gene
TGTGCCAGCAGTCTACTAGGGGCAATCAACACCGGGGAGCTGTTTTTT,CASSLLGAINTGELFF,TRBV6-5,many,TRBJ2-2,.
TGCAGTGCTAGAGACTCCCGGGACCCAAGCAATGAGCAGTTCTTC,CSARDSRDPSNEQFF,TRBV20-1,.,TRBJ2-1,.
TGTGCCAGCAGCCCCCGGGGCTTCATCTCCTACAATGAGCAGTTCTTC,CASSPRGFISYNEQFF,TRBV6-2/TRBV6-3,few,TRBJ2-1,.
TGTGCCACCAGCAGAGATCTAGGACATTCGGGGGAGCAGTACTTC,CATSRDLGHSGEQYF,TRBV15,few,TRBJ2-7,.
TGTGCCAGCAGATGGACAGGGGCGAACACTGAAGCTTTCTTT,CASRWTGANTEAFF,TRBV12-3/TRBV12-4,few,TRBJ1-1,TRBD1
TGCAGCGTTGTCCGGACAGATAACACTGAAGCTTTCTTT,CSVVRTDNTEAFF,TRBV29-1,.,TRBJ1-1,.
TGCAGTGCTAGAGCCATCGGTTATCAGGGAGAGGGATACAATGAGCAGTTCTTC,CSARAIGYQGEGYNEQFF,TRBV20-1,.,TRBJ2-1,.
TGTGCCAGCAGACATAGCGGGAGTTACGAGCAGTACTTC,CASRHSGSYEQYF,TRBV7-2,many,TRBJ2-7,TRBD2
TGTGCCAGCAGTCCGGGACCCACCACGGTCTGGGCCAACGTCCTGACTTTC,CASSPGPTTVWANVLTF,TRBV12-3/TRBV12-4,many,TRBJ2-6,.
TGTGCCAGCAGCGTAGTACCCGGGGCCGAGCAGTACTTC,CASSVVPGAEQYF,TRBV9,many,TRBJ2-7,.
TGCAGTGCTAAGGTCGGTCCACAGCCGCCCCAGCATTTT,CSAKVGPQPPQHF,TRBV20-1,few,TRBJ1-5,.
TGTGCCAGCTCACCACCGGGGCTAGCGGAGAGGAGGTACGAGCAGTACTTC,CASSPPGLAERRYEQYF,TRBV18,few,TRBJ2-7,TRBD2